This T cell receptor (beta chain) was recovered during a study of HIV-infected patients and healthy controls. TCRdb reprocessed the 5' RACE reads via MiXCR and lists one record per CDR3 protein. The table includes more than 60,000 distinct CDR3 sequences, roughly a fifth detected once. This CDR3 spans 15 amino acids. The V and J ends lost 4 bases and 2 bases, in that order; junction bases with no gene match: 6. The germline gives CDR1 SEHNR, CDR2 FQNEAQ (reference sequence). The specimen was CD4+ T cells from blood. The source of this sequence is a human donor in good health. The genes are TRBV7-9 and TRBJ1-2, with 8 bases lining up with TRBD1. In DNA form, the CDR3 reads TGTGCCAGCAGCTCGTTGGACAGGGCGAACTATGGCTACACCTTC. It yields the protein CASSSLDRANYGYTF.